What follows is one T cell receptor beta chain and its context. Its antigen is unknown. These data are taken from a study of cytomegalovirus exposure and HLA in healthy donors. General study findings and limits: Three chains tied to CMV proved CMV antigen-specific in vitro. More clonal expansion characterized HLA-associated TCR beta chains than equally common others in a later analysis.

Germline CDR1 reads SEHNR; CDR2 reads FQNEAQ (reference sequence). Trimming at V came to 2 bases and at J to 4 bases, leaving 5 bases not matched to a gene. The length of the CDR3 is 15 residues. The PCR used 60 Vbeta and 13 Jbeta primers. Sequencing was performed with immunoSEQ multiplex PCR; in TCRdb, only in-frame clones are kept and a portion is missing. The table records approximately 100,000 clones, 70% to 80% of them present only once. This chain joins TRBV7-9 and TRBJ2-5, with 9 nucleotides matching TRBD1. The sample was PBMCs. This receptor was identified in a middle-aged man in good health and CMV-seropositive. For the CDR3, the DNA is TGTGCCAGCAGCTTAACCGGGACAGGGAGAGAGACCCAGTACTTC. Translated: CASSLTGTGRETQYF.